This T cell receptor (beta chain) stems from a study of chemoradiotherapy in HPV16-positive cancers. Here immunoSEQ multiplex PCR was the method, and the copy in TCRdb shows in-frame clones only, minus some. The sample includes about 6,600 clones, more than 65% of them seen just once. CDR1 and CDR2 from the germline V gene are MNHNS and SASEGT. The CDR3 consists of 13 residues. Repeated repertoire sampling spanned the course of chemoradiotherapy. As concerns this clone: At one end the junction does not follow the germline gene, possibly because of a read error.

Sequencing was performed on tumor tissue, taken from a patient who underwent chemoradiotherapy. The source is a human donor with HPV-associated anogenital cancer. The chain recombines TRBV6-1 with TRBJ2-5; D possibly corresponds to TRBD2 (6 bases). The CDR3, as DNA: TGTGCCAGCAGTGAAGCGAGGGACCATCCGGGGGACTTC. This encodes CASSEARDHPGDF.